This TCR beta chain was recorded in a study of beta chain features in type 1 diabetes. The sequenced template was cDNA made from the entire isolated RNA. Profiled with immunoSEQ multiplex PCR; TCRdb holds only in-frame clones, not every one. The sample contains almost 350,000 clones, about 19% of which appear only once. Populations isolated by sorting all had purity greater than 95%. This CDR3 has 16 residues. The trim removed 2 bases at V and 7 bases at J, leaving 6 bases unmatched. CDR1 and CDR2 (germline): SGHTA, FQGNSA. This clonotype was obtained from a woman in her late teens or twenties in good health. The V gene is TRBV7-2, the J gene TRBJ2-1, with 12 positions matching TRBD2. Specimen: naive CD4+ T cells from blood. CDR3 nucleotide sequence: TGTGCCAGCAGCTTACTAGCGGGAGGGCCGAGGAATGAGCAGTTCTTC. Translation: CASSLLAGGPRNEQFF.